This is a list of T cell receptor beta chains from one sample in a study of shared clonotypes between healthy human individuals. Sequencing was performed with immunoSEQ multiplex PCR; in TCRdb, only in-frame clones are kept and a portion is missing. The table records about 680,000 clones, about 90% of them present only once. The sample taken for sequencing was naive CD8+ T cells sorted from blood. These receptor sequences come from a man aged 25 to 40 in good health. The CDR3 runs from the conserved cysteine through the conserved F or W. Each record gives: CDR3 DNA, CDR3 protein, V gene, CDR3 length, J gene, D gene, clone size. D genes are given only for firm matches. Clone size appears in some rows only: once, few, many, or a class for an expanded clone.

DNA: TGTGCCACTCTCCGGGCCAGGAGTGAAAAACTGTTTTTT
CDR3: CATLRARSEKLFF
V: TRBV28
length: 13
J: TRBJ1-4
D: -
size: -

DNA: TGTGCCAGCAGTTTATCGGGTTTCGACGAGCAGTACTTC
CDR3: CASSLSGFDEQYF
V: TRBV28
length: 13
J: TRBJ2-7
D: -
size: once

DNA: TGTGCCAGCAGCTTAGCGCTTGGACTAGTCAGCTCTGAGCAGTTCTTC
CDR3: CASSLALGLVSSEQFF
V: TRBV7-2
length: 16
J: TRBJ2-1
D: TRBD2
size: -

DNA: TGTGCCAGCAGCTTAGGCGGGGATAGCTCCTACGAGCAGTACTTC
CDR3: CASSLGGDSSYEQYF
V: TRBV11-2
length: 15
J: TRBJ2-7
D: -
size: -

DNA: TGTGCCAGCAGCTTTTTAGCGGCAACCTACGAGCAGTACTTC
CDR3: CASSFLAATYEQYF
V: TRBV7-8
length: 14
J: TRBJ2-7
D: -
size: -

DNA: TGTGCTAGTGGTGCGGATGGACTAGCGGTGGGCAATGAGCAGTTCTTC
CDR3: CASGADGLAVGNEQFF
V: TRBV12-5
length: 16
J: TRBJ2-1
D: TRBD2
size: -

DNA: TGTGCCAGCAGCTCTTCGGGACAGGGGGCGGATGAGCAGTTCTTC
CDR3: CASSSSGQGADEQFF
V: TRBV13
length: 15
J: TRBJ2-1
D: TRBD1
size: -

DNA: TGTGCCAGCAGTTTTGGCAGGTTAAACACTGAAGCTTTCTTT
CDR3: CASSFGRLNTEAFF
V: TRBV28
length: 14
J: TRBJ1-1
D: -
size: -

DNA: TGTGCCACCAGCAGAGACAGGGGGCCGGGGCAGCCCCAGCATTTT
CDR3: CATSRDRGPGQPQHF
V: TRBV15
length: 15
J: TRBJ1-5
D: TRBD1
size: -

DNA: TGTGCCAGCAGCTCCCGGGGACTAGCGGGAACTGGAGAGACCCAGTACTTC
CDR3: CASSSRGLAGTGETQYF
V: TRBV13
length: 17
J: TRBJ2-5
D: TRBD2
size: -

DNA: TGCGCCAGCAGCTCCGGTGGTGAAGCTTTCTTT
CDR3: CASSSGGEAFF
V: TRBV5-1
length: 11
J: TRBJ1-1
D: -
size: once

DNA: TGTGCCAGCAGCTTGCGAGGGCTGGGACAGCCCCAGCATTTT
CDR3: CASSLRGLGQPQHF
V: TRBV7-8
length: 14
J: TRBJ1-5
D: -
size: -

DNA: TGCAGCGTTGAGAGGGCGGGTTCCTACGAGCAGTACTTC
CDR3: CSVERAGSYEQYF
V: TRBV29-1
length: 13
J: TRBJ2-7
D: -
size: -

DNA: TGTGCCAGCAGCCCAGAGGGGGCAGTGAGTGAGCAGTTCTTC
CDR3: CASSPEGAVSEQFF
V: TRBV7-2
length: 14
J: TRBJ2-1
D: TRBD1
size: -

DNA: TGTGCCAGCAACCCGGGGCATACCTCCTACGAGCAGTACTTC
CDR3: CASNPGHTSYEQYF
V: TRBV6-6
length: 14
J: TRBJ2-7
D: -
size: -

DNA: TGTGCCAGCTCCGTTGGGACGTCGGCGTATGGCTACACCTTC
CDR3: CASSVGTSAYGYTF
V: TRBV6-1
length: 14
J: TRBJ1-2
D: -
size: -

DNA: TGTGCCAGCAGCGTGGGGCGTACTAATGAAAAACTGTTTTTT
CDR3: CASSVGRTNEKLFF
V: TRBV9
length: 14
J: TRBJ1-4
D: -
size: once

DNA: TGTGCCAGCAGTTGTCAGCCCCAGCATTTT
CDR3: CASSCQPQHF
V: TRBV27
length: 10
J: TRBJ1-5
D: -
size: few

DNA: TGCGCCAGCAGTGATAATCCCACGATGGGGCAGTTCTTC
CDR3: CASSDNPTMGQFF
V: TRBV10-1
length: 13
J: TRBJ2-1
D: -
size: -

DNA: TGTGCCAGCAGTTTAACAGCGGGAGGGGTAACAGATACGCAGTATTTT
CDR3: CASSLTAGGVTDTQYF
V: TRBV27
length: 16
J: TRBJ2-3
D: TRBD2
size: -

DNA: TGTGCCAGCAGGCCCGGGACAGGGTTCTATGAGCAGTTCTTC
CDR3: CASRPGTGFYEQFF
V: TRBV27
length: 14
J: TRBJ2-1
D: TRBD1
size: -

DNA: TGTGCCAGCAGTTTACGGGAGACAGGGGCGAGCGGCAATGAGCAGTTCTTC
CDR3: CASSLRETGASGNEQFF
V: TRBV27
length: 17
J: TRBJ2-1
D: TRBD1
size: -

DNA: TGTGCCAGCAGCCGCTTCGGGGGGGAGGGATCCACAGATACGCAGTATTTT
CDR3: CASSRFGGEGSTDTQYF
V: TRBV28
length: 17
J: TRBJ2-3
D: TRBD2
size: -

DNA: TGTGCCAGTAGTTTGGGACTAGCGGCCTACGAGCAGTACTTC
CDR3: CASSLGLAAYEQYF
V: TRBV19
length: 14
J: TRBJ2-7
D: TRBD2
size: once

DNA: TGCGCCAGCAGCCATCCACAGGGGAAAAACACTGAAGCTTTCTTT
CDR3: CASSHPQGKNTEAFF
V: TRBV4-1
length: 15
J: TRBJ1-1
D: TRBD1
size: -

DNA: TGTGCCAGCAGCAAGCCTGGGGAGCCAGGCTACACCTTC
CDR3: CASSKPGEPGYTF
V: TRBV21-1
length: 13
J: TRBJ1-2
D: -
size: -

DNA: TGTGCCAGCATGGCGGGTGGAGAGACCCAGTACTTC
CDR3: CASMAGGETQYF
V: TRBV27
length: 12
J: TRBJ2-5
D: -
size: -

DNA: TGTGCCAGCAGCTTGCCGGCAGTCCCCTACTATGGCTACACCTTC
CDR3: CASSLPAVPYYGYTF
V: TRBV5-4
length: 15
J: TRBJ1-2
D: -
size: -

DNA: TGTGCCAGCCACAGTATAGGCCCACTCATGAACACTGAAGCTTTCTTT
CDR3: CASHSIGPLMNTEAFF
V: TRBV28
length: 16
J: TRBJ1-1
D: -
size: -

DNA: TGCGCCAGCAGCGCCGGGACAGGGGGACCCTACGAGCAGTACTTC
CDR3: CASSAGTGGPYEQYF
V: TRBV5-1
length: 15
J: TRBJ2-7
D: TRBD1
size: -

DNA: TGTGCCAGCAGTTACGCAGAGGCCTACGAGCAGTACTTC
CDR3: CASSYAEAYEQYF
V: TRBV6-5
length: 13
J: TRBJ2-7
D: -
size: once

DNA: TGTGCCAGCAGCGCCGGGGGGTTAGGAGCCGAGCAGTACTTC
CDR3: CASSAGGLGAEQYF
V: TRBV9
length: 14
J: TRBJ2-7
D: TRBD2
size: -

DNA: TGTGCCACTCGGGGGGCTGGGACCCAGTACTTC
CDR3: CATRGAGTQYF
V: TRBV6-5
length: 11
J: TRBJ2-5
D: -
size: -

DNA: TGTGCCAGCACCCACCTTCTCGGGACGGTAGATACGCAGTATTTT
CDR3: CASTHLLGTVDTQYF
V: TRBV6-5
length: 15
J: TRBJ2-3
D: -
size: few

DNA: TGTGCCATCATAAGGGGCACTGAAGCTTTCTTT
CDR3: CAIIRGTEAFF
V: TRBV10-3
length: 11
J: TRBJ1-1
D: -
size: -

DNA: TGCAGCGTTGGAACAGGGCCGAGGTACGAGCAGTACTTC
CDR3: CSVGTGPRYEQYF
V: TRBV29-1
length: 13
J: TRBJ2-7
D: -
size: -

DNA: TGTGCCAGCAGCTCTGACAGGGAGAGCTACGAGCAGTACTTC
CDR3: CASSSDRESYEQYF
V: TRBV7-9
length: 14
J: TRBJ2-7
D: TRBD1
size: -

DNA: TGTGCCAGCAGCTCCTGGACTAGCGGATCCTACGAGCAGTACTTC
CDR3: CASSSWTSGSYEQYF
V: TRBV11-1
length: 15
J: TRBJ2-7
D: TRBD2
size: -

DNA: TGCGCCAGCAGGGACCCCTCCTCCTCCTACGAGCAGTACTTC
CDR3: CASRDPSSSYEQYF
V: TRBV10-2
length: 14
J: TRBJ2-7
D: -
size: -

DNA: TGTGCTAGTGGTTTGGCCAGTCGGGGAGATACGCAGTATTTT
CDR3: CASGLASRGDTQYF
V: TRBV12-5
length: 14
J: TRBJ2-3
D: -
size: -

DNA: TGTGCCAGCAGCTTAGCGATAGAAGCGACAGGGACTCGGGATGGCTACACCTTC
CDR3: CASSLAIEATGTRDGYTF
V: TRBV7-9
length: 18
J: TRBJ1-2
D: TRBD1
size: -

DNA: TGCGCCAGCAGCCAAGATAGGGCAGGGAGGAACTATGGCTACACCTTC
CDR3: CASSQDRAGRNYGYTF
V: TRBV4-3
length: 16
J: TRBJ1-2
D: -
size: -

DNA: TGTGCCAGCCGACTAGCGGGAGTTTACGAGCAGTACTTC
CDR3: CASRLAGVYEQYF
V: TRBV6-5
length: 13
J: TRBJ2-7
D: TRBD2
size: -

DNA: TGCAGCGTTGAGGGGGGGAAGGCGGCCCAGTACTTC
CDR3: CSVEGGKAAQYF
V: TRBV29-1
length: 12
J: TRBJ2-5
D: TRBD2
size: -

DNA: TGTGCCAGCAGTGCAAACAGGGGGCATTCCTACGAGCAGTACTTC
CDR3: CASSANRGHSYEQYF
V: TRBV28
length: 15
J: TRBJ2-7
D: TRBD1
size: -

DNA: TGTGCCAGCAGCTTGATCAGGGAATACACTGAAGCTTTCTTT
CDR3: CASSLIREYTEAFF
V: TRBV7-9
length: 14
J: TRBJ1-1
D: -
size: -

DNA: TGTGCCAGCAGCTTATCAGGGGAATATAACACTGAAGCTTTCTTT
CDR3: CASSLSGEYNTEAFF
V: TRBV5-4
length: 15
J: TRBJ1-1
D: -
size: -

DNA: TGTGCCAGCAGCTTAAGAGGGCTCCAGCTAAGGCAGTACTTC
CDR3: CASSLRGLQLRQYF
V: TRBV7-8
length: 14
J: TRBJ2-7
D: -
size: -

DNA: TGTGCCAGCAGCTTCGGGACTAGCGGGTCCTACGAGCAGTACTTC
CDR3: CASSFGTSGSYEQYF
V: TRBV11-2
length: 15
J: TRBJ2-7
D: TRBD2
size: once

DNA: TGCAGTACGGGAAAAGACTCCTACAATGAGCAGTTCTTC
CDR3: CSTGKDSYNEQFF
V: TRBV29-1
length: 13
J: TRBJ2-1
D: -
size: -

DNA: TGTGCCAGCAGCTTGGACAGGGGAACCTACGAGCAGTACTTC
CDR3: CASSLDRGTYEQYF
V: TRBV5-4
length: 14
J: TRBJ2-7
D: TRBD1
size: -

DNA: TGTGCCAGCAGTTTACCGACTAGCGGGATGGACACAGATACGCAGTATTTT
CDR3: CASSLPTSGMDTDTQYF
V: TRBV28
length: 17
J: TRBJ2-3
D: TRBD2
size: -

DNA: TGTGCCAGCAGTTTATTGCCAGGGGGGATTGAGACCCAGTACTTC
CDR3: CASSLLPGGIETQYF
V: TRBV28
length: 15
J: TRBJ2-5
D: -
size: -

DNA: TGTGCCAGCAGCTTAGAGAGGGGCTGGGAGACCCAGTACTTC
CDR3: CASSLERGWETQYF
V: TRBV7-9
length: 14
J: TRBJ2-5
D: -
size: -

DNA: TGTGCCAGCAGTTATCATTCGGGACAGATCTACGAGCAGTACTTC
CDR3: CASSYHSGQIYEQYF
V: TRBV27
length: 15
J: TRBJ2-7
D: TRBD1
size: -

DNA: TGCAGCGATGACTGGACCACAGATACGCAGTATTTT
CDR3: CSDDWTTDTQYF
V: TRBV29-1
length: 12
J: TRBJ2-3
D: -
size: -

DNA: TGTGCCAGCAGTTTAGCGGGAACCCAAGAGACCCAGTACTTC
CDR3: CASSLAGTQETQYF
V: TRBV28
length: 14
J: TRBJ2-5
D: -
size: -

DNA: TGTGCCAGTAGTACCAGTAGGAACACTGAAGCTTTCTTT
CDR3: CASSTSRNTEAFF
V: TRBV19
length: 13
J: TRBJ1-1
D: -
size: -

DNA: TGCGCCAGCAGCTGGGGCTACGAGCAGTACTTC
CDR3: CASSWGYEQYF
V: TRBV5-1
length: 11
J: TRBJ2-7
D: -
size: -